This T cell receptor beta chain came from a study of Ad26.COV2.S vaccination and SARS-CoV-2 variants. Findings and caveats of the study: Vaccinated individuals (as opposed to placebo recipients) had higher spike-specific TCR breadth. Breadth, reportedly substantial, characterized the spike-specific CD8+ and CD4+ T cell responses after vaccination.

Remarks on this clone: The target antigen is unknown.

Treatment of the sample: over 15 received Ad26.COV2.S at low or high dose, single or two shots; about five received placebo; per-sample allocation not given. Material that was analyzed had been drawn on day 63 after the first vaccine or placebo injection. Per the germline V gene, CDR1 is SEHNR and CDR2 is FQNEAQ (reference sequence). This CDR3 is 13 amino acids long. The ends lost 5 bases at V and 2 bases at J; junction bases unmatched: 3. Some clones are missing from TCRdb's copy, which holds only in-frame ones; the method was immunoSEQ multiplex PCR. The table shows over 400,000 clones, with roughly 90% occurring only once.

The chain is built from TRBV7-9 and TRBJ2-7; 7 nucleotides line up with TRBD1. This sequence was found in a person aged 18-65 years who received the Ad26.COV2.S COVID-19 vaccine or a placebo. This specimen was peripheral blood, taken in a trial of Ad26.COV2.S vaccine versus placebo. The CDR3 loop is CASSDDRAYEQYF. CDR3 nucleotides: TGTGCCAGCAGCGACGACAGGGCCTACGAGCAGTACTTC.